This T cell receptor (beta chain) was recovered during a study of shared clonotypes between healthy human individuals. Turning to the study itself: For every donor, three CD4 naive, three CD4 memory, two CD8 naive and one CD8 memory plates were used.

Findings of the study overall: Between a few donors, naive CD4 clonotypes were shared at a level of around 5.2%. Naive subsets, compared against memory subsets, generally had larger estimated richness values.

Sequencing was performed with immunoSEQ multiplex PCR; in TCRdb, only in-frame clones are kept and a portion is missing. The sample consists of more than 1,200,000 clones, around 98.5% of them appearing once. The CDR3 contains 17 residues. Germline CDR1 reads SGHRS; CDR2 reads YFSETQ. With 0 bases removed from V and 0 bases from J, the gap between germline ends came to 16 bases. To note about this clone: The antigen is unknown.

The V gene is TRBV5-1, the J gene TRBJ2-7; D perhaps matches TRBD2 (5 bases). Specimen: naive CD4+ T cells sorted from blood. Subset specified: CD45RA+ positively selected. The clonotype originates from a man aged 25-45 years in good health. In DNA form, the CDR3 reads TGCGCCAGCAGCTTGGTCGGAGGAGTTAACCCCTCCTACGAGCAGTACTTC. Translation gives CASSLVGGVNPSYEQYF.